Listed below are T cell receptor beta chains from one sample, sequenced in a study of CD8 T cells in Susac syndrome. TCRdb fed the immunoSEQ multiplex PCR reads into MiXCR, producing one record per CDR3 protein. The sample records 250,000 to 300,000 distinct CDR3 sequences, 89% being singletons. Sequencing used CD8+ T cells from PBMCs. The source is a human donor with multiple sclerosis. Both conserved end residues are part of each CDR3. A D gene is named only where the DNA matches it firmly. Only some rows state a clone size, as once, few, many or a class for expanded clones.

TRBJ2-7 TRBV19 TRBD1 . TGTGCCAGTAACGCCGGGACAGGGGGATACGAGCAGTACTTC CASNAGTGGYEQYF
TRBJ1-1 TRBV4-1 . few TGCGCCAGCAGCCAAGGTGTTGTTGACACTGAAGCTTTCTTT CASSQGVVDTEAFF
TRBJ1-1 TRBV19 . . TGTGCCAGTAGTATGGCAGGGACAATGAACACTGAAGCTTTCTTT CASSMAGTMNTEAFF
TRBJ2-3 TRBV24-1 TRBD1 . TGTGCCACCACTGGGACAGCGAACACAGATACGCAGTATTTT CATTGTANTDTQYF
TRBJ2-7 TRBV13 TRBD2 . TGTGCCAGCAGCTTGACTAGCGGGAAGTCCTACGAGCAGTACTTC CASSLTSGKSYEQYF
TRBJ2-3 TRBV28 . . TGTGCCAGCAGTTTGAGGCAGGGGGGGGATACGCAGTATTTT CASSLRQGGDTQYF
TRBJ2-1 TRBV25-1 . . TGTGCCAGCAGTGAACACGAGGCTTCGGGTGGGCAGTTCTTC CASSEHEASGGQFF
TRBJ1-2 TRBV7-9 TRBD1 . TGTGCCAGCAGCGCCTCCGGGACAGGGGAGGGCTACACCTTC CASSASGTGEGYTF
TRBJ2-1 TRBV2 . few TGTGCCAGCACTAGGAGCTCCTACAATGAGCAGTTCTTC CASTRSSYNEQFF
TRBJ2-1 TRBV19 TRBD2 . TGTGCCAGTAGCCGACTAGCGGGGGGTTACAATGAGCAGTTCTTC CASSRLAGGYNEQFF
TRBJ2-1 TRBV2 . . TGTGCCAGCAGTGAGGAGTTTGGTGAGCAGTTCTTC CASSEEFGEQFF
TRBJ2-1 TRBV7-9 TRBD2 . TGTGCCAGCAGCCCCCTCGCGGGAGGGCAGTTCTTC CASSPLAGGQFF
TRBJ1-1 TRBV25-1 . . TGTGCCAGCAGTCTGGTGGGTTTGCACACTGAAGCTTTCTTT CASSLVGLHTEAFF
TRBJ2-5 TRBV6-1 . . TGTGCCAGCAGTTTAGATGAGCAAGAGACCCAGTACTTC CASSLDEQETQYF
TRBJ2-5 TRBV24-1 . . TGTGCCACCAGTGATCCCCGGGAACGACAGACCCAGTACTTC CATSDPRERQTQYF
TRBJ2-7 TRBV7-2 TRBD2 . TGTGCCAGCAGCTACCTGGGAGGGTCGTACGAGCAGTACTTC CASSYLGGSYEQYF
TRBJ1-3 TRBV20-1 . once TGCAGTGCTAGAGACGGTAGTCCGGACAGAAGCTCTGGAAACACCATATATTTT CSARDGSPDRSSGNTIYF
TRBJ2-5 TRBV4-3 . . TGCGCCAGCAGCGCTTTCGGGAGGGGGCTCACCCACCGGTCCGAGACCCAGTACTTC CASSAFGRGLTHRSETQYF
TRBJ2-7 TRBV14 . . TGTGCCAGCAGCCAAGGAGAGCAGTACTTC CASSQGEQYF
TRBJ2-1 TRBV15 TRBD2 . TGTGCCACCAGCCGAGGACTAGCGGGAAGCAATGAGCAGTTCTTC CATSRGLAGSNEQFF
TRBJ2-2 TRBV28 TRBD1 . TGTGCCAGCAGTTTGGGACAGGGCCCCGGGGAGCTGTTTTTT CASSLGQGPGELFF
TRBJ2-2 TRBV11-2 TRBD2 . TGTGCCAGCAGCCTCAACCTGGGCGGGGGAACGAACGGGGAGCTGTTTTTT CASSLNLGGGTNGELFF
TRBJ2-7 TRBV5-6 . . TGTGCCAGCGCAAACCGGTACCGGCCCTACGAGCAGTACTTC CASANRYRPYEQYF
TRBJ1-1 TRBV6-6 . . TGTGCCAGCGGAGGGAGGTGGACTGAAGCTTTCTTT CASGGRWTEAFF
TRBJ1-2 TRBV7-9 . . TGTGCCAGCGGGGAGGGCACTAACTATGGCTACACCTTC CASGEGTNYGYTF
TRBJ2-7 TRBV20-1 TRBD2 . TGCAGTGCTAGCCCGACTAGCGCGAACTACGAGCAGTACTTC CSASPTSANYEQYF
TRBJ1-2 TRBV4-1 . . TGCGCCAGCAGCCAAGATGTCGGGAACTATGGCTACACCTTC CASSQDVGNYGYTF
TRBJ2-2 TRBV20-1 . once TGCAGTGCTAGTCAGAGGGACACCGGGGAGCTGTTTTTT CSASQRDTGELFF
TRBJ1-3 TRBV19 . . TGTGCCAGTACCCCTCGCCCCTCTGGAAACACCATATATTTT CASTPRPSGNTIYF
TRBJ2-7 TRBV27 . . TGTGCCAGCAGTCCTATGCGCGGACAGTACTACGAGCAGTACTTC CASSPMRGQYYEQYF
TRBJ1-5 TRBV9 . . TGTGCCAGCAGCGCCCAGGGGTTCGGCAATCAGCCCCAGCATTTT CASSAQGFGNQPQHF
TRBJ1-1 TRBV19 . . TGTGCCAGTAGGGCGATGAACACTGAAGCTTTCTTT CASRAMNTEAFF
TRBJ2-6 TRBV29-1 TRBD1 . TGCAGCGTCCCCAGGACAGGGGATTCTCTGGGGGCCAACGTCCTGACTTTC CSVPRTGDSLGANVLTF
TRBJ2-3 TRBV21-1 . . TGTGCCAGCAGCAAAATCGGGCGTTTT CASSKIGRF
TRBJ2-7 TRBV7-8 . . TGTGCCAGCAGCCCCCGGGACCGATTCTACGAGCAGTACTTC CASSPRDRFYEQYF
TRBJ2-2 TRBV12-3/TRBV12-4 . once TGTGCCAGCAACTTCCCCCACCCCGGGGAGCTGTTTTTT CASNFPHPGELFF
TRBJ2-1 TRBV9 . . TGTGCCAGCAGCCCCGGGGGGCAAACCGGCAATGAGCAGTTCTTC CASSPGGQTGNEQFF
TRBJ2-5 TRBV6-5 . . TGTGCCAGCAGTTACCATGGGACCACCGGGTCAGAGACCCAGTACTTC CASSYHGTTGSETQYF
TRBJ1-1 TRBV9 TRBD1 . TGTGCCAGCAGCGGCGACAGGGCTGAAGCTTTCTTT CASSGDRAEAFF
TRBJ1-1 TRBV7-9 . . TGTGCCAGCAGCACTCCCGAAGACCCAACGTCGGGAGGAGAAGCTTTCTTT CASSTPEDPTSGGEAFF
TRBJ2-3 TRBV4-3 . . TGCGCCAGCAGCCAGGGGACGGGCAGGGGCACCACAGATACGCAGTATTTT CASSQGTGRGTTDTQYF
TRBJ2-6 TRBV18 . once TGTGCCAGCTCAAGACCATGGATCGGGGGATTGCGCTCTGGGGCCAACGTCCTGACTTTC CASSRPWIGGLRSGANVLTF
TRBJ2-3 TRBV6-1 . few TGTGCCAGCAACCATCACGCCTGGGGTGGCGACATGGATACGCAGTATTTT CASNHHAWGGDMDTQYF
TRBJ2-1 TRBV9 . . TGTGCCAGCAGCGTAGACGGACTATACAATGAGCAGTTCTTC CASSVDGLYNEQFF
TRBJ2-7 TRBV6-2/TRBV6-3 . . TGTGCCAGCAGTTACGAGGGGCGGCCCTCCTACGAGCAGTACTTC CASSYEGRPSYEQYF
TRBJ2-3 TRBV7-2 TRBD2 once TGTGCCAGCAGCCCCCTATTTCGCGGGAGGGACACAGATACGCAGTATTTT CASSPLFRGRDTDTQYF
TRBJ2-7 TRBV4-3 . . TGCGCCAGCAGCCAAGAGGGGACCGCCTCCTACGAGCAGTACTTC CASSQEGTASYEQYF
TRBJ1-4 TRBV27 . . TGTGCCAGCAGTTTATGGGTTGGAGATGAAAAACTGTTTTTT CASSLWVGDEKLFF
TRBJ2-1 TRBV19 . . TGTGCCAGTAGTATTGTGGCTAGCTCGGCGGGCAATGAGCAGTTCTTC CASSIVASSAGNEQFF
TRBJ1-2 TRBV20-1 . . TGCAGTGCTAGAGATTGGGCAGCTACTAACTATGGCTACACCTTC CSARDWAATNYGYTF
TRBJ1-1 TRBV6-6 . . TGTGCCAGCAGTTATGGGCGGCTGATCGACACTGAAGCTTTCTTT CASSYGRLIDTEAFF
TRBJ2-1 TRBV20-1 TRBD2 . TGCAGTGCTAAGCTCATCGCGGGGCGGGGGGGCTCACCCTCCTACAATGAGCAGTTCTTC CSAKLIAGRGGSPSYNEQFF
TRBJ2-1 TRBV7-9 . . TGTGCCAGCAGTCCACTCGGGGGCAATGAGCAGTTCTTC CASSPLGGNEQFF
TRBJ2-3 TRBV6-2/TRBV6-3 . once TGTGCCAGCAGGGAGGGACCTCCAGATACGCAGTATTTT CASREGPPDTQYF
TRBJ2-3 TRBV28 TRBD1 . TGTGCCAGCAGTTCGGACAGGGCTGATACGCAGTATTTT CASSSDRADTQYF
TRBJ2-5 TRBV6-2/TRBV6-3 . . TGTGCCAGCAGTATCGCCCCGGACTCCCAAGAGACCCAGTACTTC CASSIAPDSQETQYF
TRBJ2-2 TRBV25-1 . . TGTGCCAGCAGTGAAATTTCTGACGGGGCTTTCGTTAACGGGGAGCTGTTTTTT CASSEISDGAFVNGELFF
TRBJ2-5 TRBV18 . once TGTGCCAGCTCACCAACCGACAGGATCTTAGAGACCCAGTACTTC CASSPTDRILETQYF
TRBJ2-7 TRBV6-6 . . TGTGCCAGCAGTTACTCGATTCCCTACGAGCAGTACTTC CASSYSIPYEQYF